This TCR beta chain came from a study of T cells in Graves' hyperthyroidism and ophthalmopathy. Study results and caveats: In the analysis, a 13 V-J model separated ophthalmopathy from stable hyperthyroidism. Most thyroid clonotypes expanded above 0.001 were also detected in blood.

TCR beta CDR3 regions were amplified from RNA. When the TCR CDR3 underwent first-round RT-PCR, the HTBI primer set was used. TCRdb itself ran the multiplex PCR reads through MiXCR, one entry per CDR3 protein. The table includes about 370,000 distinct CDR3 sequences, 12% to 15% detected once. This clonotype was counted at least ten times. Its antigen is not known. The CDR3 length is 17 residues. The germline gives CDR1 SGHVS, CDR2 FNYEAQ. Trimming took 3 bases from V and 0 from J, leaving 14 bases between them. This clonotype was sampled from a woman aged 55 to 70 with Graves' ophthalmopathy. Sequencing was done on a sample of blood. The chain joins TRBV7-6 to TRBJ2-2; unclear D gene. CDR3 in DNA: TGTGCCAGCAGCTTCCGAGATGCGGCGGCGAACACCGGGGAGCTGTTTTTT. This codes for CASSFRDAAANTGELFF.